This T cell receptor (beta chain) was documented in a study of OX40 agonist ivuxolimab in advanced cancers. Study results and caveats: Among some nonresponders, normalized T-cell clonal expansion was also low.

Germline V lookup: CDR1 MNHEY, CDR2 SVGAGI. This CDR3 comprises 14 residues. V lost 5 bases and J 4 bases, leaving 15 bases between the germline ends. Comments on this clone: The antigen remains unidentified.

Here immunoSEQ multiplex PCR was the method, and the copy in TCRdb shows in-frame clones only, minus some. The table has 65,000 to 85,000 clones, about 91% seen once. This TCR was recovered from an adult with an advanced solid tumor such as melanoma, head and neck, liver or kidney cancer. The V call is TRBV6-5, the J call TRBJ2-7; TRBD2 is a possible D gene (5 bases). The sample consisted of CD4+ or CD8+ T cells sorted from blood, taken in a trial of the OX40 agonist ivuxolimab. CDR3 bases: TGTGCCAGCAGTCCGGGCCCCCGCGGGTACGAGCAGTACTTC. Its translation is CASSPGPRGYEQYF.